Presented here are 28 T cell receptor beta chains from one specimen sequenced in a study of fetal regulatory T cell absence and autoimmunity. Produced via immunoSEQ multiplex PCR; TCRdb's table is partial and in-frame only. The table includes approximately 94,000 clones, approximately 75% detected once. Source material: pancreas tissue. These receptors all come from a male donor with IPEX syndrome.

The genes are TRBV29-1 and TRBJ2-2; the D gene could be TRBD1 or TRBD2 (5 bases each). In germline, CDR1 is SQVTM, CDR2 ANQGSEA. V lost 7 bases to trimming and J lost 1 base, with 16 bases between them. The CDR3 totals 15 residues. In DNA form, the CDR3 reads TGCAGCGCCGAGGGGAGCCAGGAGAACACCGGGGAGCTGTTTTTT. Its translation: CSAEGSQENTGELFF.

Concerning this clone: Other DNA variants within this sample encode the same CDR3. CDR3 sequence reads: CSVEAGNTEAFF. The CDR3 DNA follows: TGCAGCGTTGAAGCAGGGAACACTGAAGCTTTCTTT. This chain uses TRBV29-1 with TRBJ1-1; the D is unclear. Germline V CDR1 and CDR2: SQVTM, ANQGSEA. Trimming cost V 1 base and J 1 base, with 4 bases left between them. This CDR3 has 12 residues.

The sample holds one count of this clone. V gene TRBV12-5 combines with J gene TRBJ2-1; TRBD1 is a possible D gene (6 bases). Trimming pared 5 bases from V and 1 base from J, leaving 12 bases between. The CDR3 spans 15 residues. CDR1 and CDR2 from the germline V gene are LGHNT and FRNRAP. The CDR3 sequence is CASGPATGSYNEQFF. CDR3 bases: TGTGCTAGTGGTCCCGCAACAGGGTCCTACAATGAGCAGTTCTTC.

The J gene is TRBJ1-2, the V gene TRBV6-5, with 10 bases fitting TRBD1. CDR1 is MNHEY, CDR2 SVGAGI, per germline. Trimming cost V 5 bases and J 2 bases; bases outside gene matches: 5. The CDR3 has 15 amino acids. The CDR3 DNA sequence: TGTGCCAGCAGTGCCCCGGGACAGGGGAACTATGGCTACACCTTC. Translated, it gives CASSAPGQGNYGYTF.

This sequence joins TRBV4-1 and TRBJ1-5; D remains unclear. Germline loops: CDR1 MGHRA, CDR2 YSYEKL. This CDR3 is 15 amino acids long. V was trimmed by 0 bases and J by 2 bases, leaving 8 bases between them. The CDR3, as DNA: TGCGCCAGCAGCCAAGAGATACGGGGCAATCAGCCCCAGCATTTT. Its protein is CASSQEIRGNQPQHF.

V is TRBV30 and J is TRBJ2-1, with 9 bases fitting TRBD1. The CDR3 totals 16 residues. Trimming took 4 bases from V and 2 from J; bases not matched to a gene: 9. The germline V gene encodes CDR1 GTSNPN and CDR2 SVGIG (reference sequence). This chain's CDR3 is CAWTYPGQGPYNEQFF. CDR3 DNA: TGTGCCTGGACTTATCCGGGACAGGGACCCTACAATGAGCAGTTCTTC.

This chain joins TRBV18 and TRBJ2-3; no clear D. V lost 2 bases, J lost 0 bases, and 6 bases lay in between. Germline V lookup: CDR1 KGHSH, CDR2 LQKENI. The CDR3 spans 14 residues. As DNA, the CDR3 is TGTGCCAGCTCACCAACCCTTAGCACAGATACGCAGTATTTT. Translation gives CASSPTLSTDTQYF.

The CDR3 sequence: CASSYGWESNEKLFF. The CDR3 DNA reads TGTGCCAGCAGTTATGGTTGGGAATCTAATGAAAAACTGTTTTTT. The rearrangement links TRBV6-5 to TRBJ1-4, with no clear D. Germline CDR1 MNHEY, CDR2 SVGAGI. CDR3 length: 15 residues. Trimming cost V 3 bases and J 3 bases, with 11 bases left between them.

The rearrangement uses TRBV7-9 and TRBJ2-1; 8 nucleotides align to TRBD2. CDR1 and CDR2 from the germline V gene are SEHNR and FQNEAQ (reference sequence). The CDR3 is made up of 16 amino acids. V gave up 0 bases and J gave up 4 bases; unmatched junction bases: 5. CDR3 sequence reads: CASSLASGKGYNEQFF. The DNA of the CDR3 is TGTGCCAGCAGCTTAGCTAGCGGGAAAGGGTACAATGAGCAGTTCTTC.

This CDR3 reads CASSLGLAEDTQYF. The CDR3 nucleotides are TGTGCCAGCAGCTTAGGACTAGCGGAAGATACGCAGTATTTT. This sequence joins TRBV13 and TRBJ2-3; 8 bases are a match to TRBD2. The trim removed 0 bases at V and 5 bases at J, leaving 1 base unmatched. Germline CDR1 PRHDT, CDR2 FYEKMQ (reference sequence). The CDR3 loop spans 14 amino acids. The full variable domain, in which reference TRBV13 and TRBJ2-3 provide the parts outside the CDR3, is AAGVIQSPRHLIKEKRETATLKCYPIPRHDTVYWYQQGPGQDPQFLISFYEKMQSDKGSIPDRFSAQQFSDYHSELNMSSLELGDSALYFCASSLGLAEDTQYFGPGTRLTVL.

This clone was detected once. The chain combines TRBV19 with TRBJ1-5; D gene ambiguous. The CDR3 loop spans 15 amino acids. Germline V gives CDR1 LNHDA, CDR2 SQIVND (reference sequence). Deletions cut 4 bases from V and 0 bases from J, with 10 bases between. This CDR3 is CASSTLRYSNQPQHF. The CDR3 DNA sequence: TGTGCCAGTAGTACCCTAAGGTATAGCAATCAGCCCCAGCATTTT.

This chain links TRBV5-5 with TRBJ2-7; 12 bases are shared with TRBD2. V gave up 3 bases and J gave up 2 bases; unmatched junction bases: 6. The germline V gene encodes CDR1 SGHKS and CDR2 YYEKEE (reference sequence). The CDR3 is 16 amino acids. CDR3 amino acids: CASSSRGLAGTYEQYF. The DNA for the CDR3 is TGTGCCAGCAGCTCACGAGGACTAGCGGGAACCTACGAGCAGTACTTC.

The CDR3 spells CASSFVAGGYGYTF. CDR3 nucleotides: TGTGCCAGCAGCTTTGTGGCAGGGGGATATGGCTACACCTTC. The V and J genes are TRBV5-6 and TRBJ1-2; 7 bases map to TRBD1. J lost 5 bases, V lost 2 bases, and 6 bases had no gene match. CDR1 SGHDT and CDR2 YYEEEE come from the germline V gene. This CDR3 comprises 14 residues.

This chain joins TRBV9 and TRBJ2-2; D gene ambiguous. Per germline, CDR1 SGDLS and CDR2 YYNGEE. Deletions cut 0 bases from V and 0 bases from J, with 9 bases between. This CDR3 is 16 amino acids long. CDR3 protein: CASSVGGGANTGELFF. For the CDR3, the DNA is TGTGCCAGCAGCGTAGGGGGTGGCGCGAACACCGGGGAGCTGTTTTTT. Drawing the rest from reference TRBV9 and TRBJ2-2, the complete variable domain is DSGVTQTPKHLITATGQRVTLRCSPRSGDLSVYWYQQSLDQGLQFLIQYYNGEERAKGNILERFSAQQFPDLHSELNLSSLELGDSALYFCASSVGGGANTGELFFGEGSRLTVL.

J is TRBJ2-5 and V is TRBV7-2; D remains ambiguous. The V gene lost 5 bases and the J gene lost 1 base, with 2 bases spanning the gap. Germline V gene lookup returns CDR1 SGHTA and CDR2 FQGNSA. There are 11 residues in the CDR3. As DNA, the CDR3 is TGTGCCAGCAGCCCCCAAGAGACCCAGTACTTC. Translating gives CASSPQETQYF.

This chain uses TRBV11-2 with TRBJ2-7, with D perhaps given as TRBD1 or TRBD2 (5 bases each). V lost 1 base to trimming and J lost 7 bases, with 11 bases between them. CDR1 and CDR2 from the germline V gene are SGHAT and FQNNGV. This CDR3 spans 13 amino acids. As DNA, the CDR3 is TGTGCCAGCAGCTTAGTTCTGAGGGGTGAGCAGTACTTC. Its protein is CASSLVLRGEQYF.

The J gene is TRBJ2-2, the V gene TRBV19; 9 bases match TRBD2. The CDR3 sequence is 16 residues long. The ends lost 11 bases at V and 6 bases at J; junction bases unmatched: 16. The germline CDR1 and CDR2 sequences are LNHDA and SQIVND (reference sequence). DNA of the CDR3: TGTGCCTCAGAACCCGGGCGGGGGGGCCAGGCCGGGGAGCTGTTTTTT. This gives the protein CASEPGRGGQAGELFF.

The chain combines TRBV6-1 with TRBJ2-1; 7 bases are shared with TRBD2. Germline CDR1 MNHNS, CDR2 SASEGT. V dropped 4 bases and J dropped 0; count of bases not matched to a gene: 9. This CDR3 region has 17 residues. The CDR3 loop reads CASSGATVAGSYNEQFF. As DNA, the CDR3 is TGTGCCAGCAGTGGTGCCACGGTAGCGGGCTCCTACAATGAGCAGTTCTTC.

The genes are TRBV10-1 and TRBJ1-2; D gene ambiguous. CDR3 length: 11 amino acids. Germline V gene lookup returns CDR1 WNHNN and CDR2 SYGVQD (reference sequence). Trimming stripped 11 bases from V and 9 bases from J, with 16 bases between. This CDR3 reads CAPGKGWRYTF. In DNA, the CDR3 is TGCGCCCCCGGGAAGGGTTGGCGCTACACCTTC.

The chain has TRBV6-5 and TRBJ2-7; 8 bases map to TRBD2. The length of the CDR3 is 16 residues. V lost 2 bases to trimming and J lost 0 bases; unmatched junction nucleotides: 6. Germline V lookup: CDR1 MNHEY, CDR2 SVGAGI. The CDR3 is CASSYRGGASSYEQYF. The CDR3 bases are TGTGCCAGCAGTTACCGGGGGGGGGCTAGCTCCTACGAGCAGTACTTC.

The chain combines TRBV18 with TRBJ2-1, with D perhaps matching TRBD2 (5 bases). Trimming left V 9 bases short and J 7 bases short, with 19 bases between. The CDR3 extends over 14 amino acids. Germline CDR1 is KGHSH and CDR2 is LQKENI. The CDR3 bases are TGTGCCAGTACACTAGGAGTGGGCCTAAATGAGCAGTTCTTC. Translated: CASTLGVGLNEQFF.

The DNA of the CDR3 is TGTGCCAGTAGTATAATAGGCGGCGGGGAGTACTACAATGAGCAGTTCTTC. It translates to CASSIIGGGEYYNEQFF. J is TRBJ2-1 and V is TRBV19, with D maybe TRBD2 (6 bases). CDR3 length: 17 residues. Germline V CDR1 and CDR2: LNHDA, SQIVND (reference sequence). Deletions cut 2 bases from V and 3 bases from J, with 17 bases between.

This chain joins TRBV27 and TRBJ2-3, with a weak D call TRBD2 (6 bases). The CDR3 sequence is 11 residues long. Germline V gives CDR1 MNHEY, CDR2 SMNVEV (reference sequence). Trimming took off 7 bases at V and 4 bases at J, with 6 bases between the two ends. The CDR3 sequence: CASTGADTQYF. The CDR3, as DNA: TGTGCCAGCACGGGGGCAGATACGCAGTATTTT.

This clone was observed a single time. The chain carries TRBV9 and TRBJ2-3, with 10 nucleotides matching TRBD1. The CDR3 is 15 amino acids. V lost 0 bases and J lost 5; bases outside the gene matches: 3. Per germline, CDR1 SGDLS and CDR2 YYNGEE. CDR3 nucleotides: TGTGCCAGCAGCGTAGGGGACAGGGGCGAAGATACGCAGTATTTT. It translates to CASSVGDRGEDTQYF.

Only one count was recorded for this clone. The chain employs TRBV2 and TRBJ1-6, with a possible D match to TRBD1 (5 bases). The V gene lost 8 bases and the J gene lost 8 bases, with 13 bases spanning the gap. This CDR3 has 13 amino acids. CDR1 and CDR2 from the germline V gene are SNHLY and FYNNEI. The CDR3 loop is CASLSGGYSPLHF. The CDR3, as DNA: TGTGCCAGCCTCAGCGGGGGATATTCACCCCTCCACTTT. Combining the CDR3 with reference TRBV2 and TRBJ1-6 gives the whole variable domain EPEVTQTPSHQVTQMGQEVILRCVPISNHLYFYWYRQILGQKVEFLVSFYNNEISEKSEIFDDQFSVERPDGSNFTLKIRSTKLEDSAMYFCASLSGGYSPLHFGNGTRLTVT.

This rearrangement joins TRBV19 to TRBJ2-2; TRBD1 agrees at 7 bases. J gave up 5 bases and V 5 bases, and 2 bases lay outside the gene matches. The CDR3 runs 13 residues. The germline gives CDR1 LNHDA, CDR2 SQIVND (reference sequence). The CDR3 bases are TGTGCCAGTAGTGTACAGGGGACCGGGGAGCTGTTTTTT. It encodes CASSVQGTGELFF.

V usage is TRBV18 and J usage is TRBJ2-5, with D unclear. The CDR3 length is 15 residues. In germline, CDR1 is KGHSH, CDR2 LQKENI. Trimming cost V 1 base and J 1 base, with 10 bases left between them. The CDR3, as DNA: TGTGCCAGCTCACCACATTACAGTCCCCAAGAGACCCAGTACTTC. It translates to CASSPHYSPQETQYF.

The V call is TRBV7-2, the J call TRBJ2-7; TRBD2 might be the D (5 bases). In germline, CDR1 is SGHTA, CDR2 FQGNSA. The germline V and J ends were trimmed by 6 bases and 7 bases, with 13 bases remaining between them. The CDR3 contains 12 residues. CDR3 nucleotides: TGTGCCAGCAGTAAACGACCGGGGGAGCAGTACTTC. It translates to CASSKRPGEQYF.